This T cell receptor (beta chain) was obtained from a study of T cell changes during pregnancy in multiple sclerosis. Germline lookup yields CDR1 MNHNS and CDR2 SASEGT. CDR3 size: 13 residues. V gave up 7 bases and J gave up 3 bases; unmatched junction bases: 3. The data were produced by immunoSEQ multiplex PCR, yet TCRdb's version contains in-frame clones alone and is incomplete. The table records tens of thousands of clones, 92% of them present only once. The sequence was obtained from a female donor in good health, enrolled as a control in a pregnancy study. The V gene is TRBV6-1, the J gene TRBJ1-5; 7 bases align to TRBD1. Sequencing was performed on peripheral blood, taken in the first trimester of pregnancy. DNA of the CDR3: TGTGCCAGCAAGGGACAGTTCAATCAGCCCCAGCATTTT. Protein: CASKGQFNQPQHF.